This TCR beta chain was obtained from a study of neurological immune-mediated disorders. 5'RACE with 10-nucleotide random UMIs generated the cDNA. Each CDR3 protein is one row after TCRdb ran MiXCR on the 5' RACE reads. This table has tens of thousands of distinct CDR3 sequences, roughly 3.5% appearing once. This clonotype was counted many times. V was cut by 9 bases and J by 4 bases, with 22 bases left in between. Looked up from germline, CDR1 is SGHRS and CDR2 is YFSETQ. CDR3 length: 15 residues. Unsorted libraries were derived from 2 million PBMCs stored at -80 C. This sequence joins TRBV5-1 and TRBJ2-5; D is possibly TRBD1 (6 bases). This TCR came from a woman aged 50 to 65 with multiple sclerosis. The source material was PBMCs. Here the CDR3 DNA reads TGCGCCACCAACCCGATAGGGGGAGTGCGAGAGACCCAGTACTTC. Residues: CATNPIGGVRETQYF.